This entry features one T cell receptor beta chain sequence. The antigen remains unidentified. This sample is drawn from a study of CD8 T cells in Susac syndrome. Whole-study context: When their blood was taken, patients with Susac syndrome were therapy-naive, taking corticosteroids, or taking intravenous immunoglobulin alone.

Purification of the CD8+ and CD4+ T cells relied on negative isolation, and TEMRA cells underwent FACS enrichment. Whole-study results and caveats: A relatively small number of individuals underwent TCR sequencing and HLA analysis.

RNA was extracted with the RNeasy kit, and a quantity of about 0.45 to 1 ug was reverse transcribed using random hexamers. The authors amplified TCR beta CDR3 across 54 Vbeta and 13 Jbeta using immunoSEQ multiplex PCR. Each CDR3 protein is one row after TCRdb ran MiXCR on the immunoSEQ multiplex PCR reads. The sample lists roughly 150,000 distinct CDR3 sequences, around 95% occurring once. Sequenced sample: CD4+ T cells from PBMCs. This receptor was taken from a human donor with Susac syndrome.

The CDR3: CASSQPVQGARSPLHF. In DNA, the CDR3 is TGCGCCAGCAGTCAACCCGTACAGGGGGCTCGATCACCCCTCCACTTT. This chain uses TRBV4-1 with TRBJ1-6; 9 bases match TRBD1. J gave up 10 bases and V 6 bases, and 13 bases lay outside the gene matches. The germline V gene encodes CDR1 MGHRA and CDR2 YSYEKL. This CDR3 is built from 16 residues.